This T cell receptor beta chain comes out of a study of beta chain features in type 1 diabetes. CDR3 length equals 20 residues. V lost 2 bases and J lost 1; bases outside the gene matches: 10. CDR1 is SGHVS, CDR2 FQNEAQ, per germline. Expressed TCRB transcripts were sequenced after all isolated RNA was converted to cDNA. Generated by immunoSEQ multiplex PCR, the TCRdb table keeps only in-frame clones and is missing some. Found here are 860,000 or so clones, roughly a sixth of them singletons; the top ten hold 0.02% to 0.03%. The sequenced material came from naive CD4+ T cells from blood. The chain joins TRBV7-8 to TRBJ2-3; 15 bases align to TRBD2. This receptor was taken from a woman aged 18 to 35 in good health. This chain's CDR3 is CASSLRTSGRAFGGTDTQYF. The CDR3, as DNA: TGTGCCAGCAGCTTAAGGACTAGCGGGAGGGCCTTTGGAGGCACAGATACGCAGTATTTT.